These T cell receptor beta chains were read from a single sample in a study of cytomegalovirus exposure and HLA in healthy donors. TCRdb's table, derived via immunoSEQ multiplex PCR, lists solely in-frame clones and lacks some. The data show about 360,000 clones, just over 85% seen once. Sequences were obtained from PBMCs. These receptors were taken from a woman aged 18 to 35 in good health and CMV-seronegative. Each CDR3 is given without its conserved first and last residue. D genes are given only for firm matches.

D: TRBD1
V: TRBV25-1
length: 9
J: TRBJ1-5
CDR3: ASSIPGQPV

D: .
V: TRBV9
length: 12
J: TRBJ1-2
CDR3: ASSGWDTNYGYT

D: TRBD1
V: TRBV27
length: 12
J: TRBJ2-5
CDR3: ASSLSDRVETQY

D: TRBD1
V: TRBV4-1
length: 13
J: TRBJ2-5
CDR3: ASSQEGQILRTQY

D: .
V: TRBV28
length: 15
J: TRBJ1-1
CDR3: ASSPIPRLRVNTEAF

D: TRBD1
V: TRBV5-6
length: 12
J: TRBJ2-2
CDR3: ASSLGTDTGELF

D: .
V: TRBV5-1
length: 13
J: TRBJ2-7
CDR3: ASSTPAGATYEQY

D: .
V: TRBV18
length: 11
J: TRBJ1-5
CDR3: ASTEGPGQPQH

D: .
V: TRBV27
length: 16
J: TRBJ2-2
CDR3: ASSFSGMGGGYTGELF

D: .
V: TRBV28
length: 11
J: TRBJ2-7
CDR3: ASKGAGRYEQY

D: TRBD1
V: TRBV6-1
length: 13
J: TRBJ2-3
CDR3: ASRPLAGGPDTQY

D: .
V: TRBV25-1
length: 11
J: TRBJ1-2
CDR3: ASSVRGFRGYT

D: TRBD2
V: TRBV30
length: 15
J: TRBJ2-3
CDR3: AWSGVAGGYRTDTQY

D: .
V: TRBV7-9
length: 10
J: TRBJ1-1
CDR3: ASSLGLAEAF

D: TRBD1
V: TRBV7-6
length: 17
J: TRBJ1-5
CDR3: ASSPFRTGVFISNQPQH

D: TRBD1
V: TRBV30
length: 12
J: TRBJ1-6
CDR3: AWRPGQGGSPLH

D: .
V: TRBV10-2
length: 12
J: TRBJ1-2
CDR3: ASSESRRPDGYT

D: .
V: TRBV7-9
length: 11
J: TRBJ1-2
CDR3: ASSPFGSYGYT

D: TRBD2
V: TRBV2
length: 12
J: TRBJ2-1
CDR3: ASRSGKSYNEQF

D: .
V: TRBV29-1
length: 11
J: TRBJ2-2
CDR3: SVEGGRTGELF

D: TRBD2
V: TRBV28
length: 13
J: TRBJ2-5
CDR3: ASSLPGLPPETQY

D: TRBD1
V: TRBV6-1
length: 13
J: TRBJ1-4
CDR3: ASSGYRGQAEKLF

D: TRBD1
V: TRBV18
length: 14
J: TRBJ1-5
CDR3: ASSPRPDRLNQPQH

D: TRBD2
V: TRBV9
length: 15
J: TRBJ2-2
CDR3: ASSRRPDLREAGELF

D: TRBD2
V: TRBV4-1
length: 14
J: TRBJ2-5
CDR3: ASSQDGSLARKTQY

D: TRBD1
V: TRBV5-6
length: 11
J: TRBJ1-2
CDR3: ASSPDRGHGYT

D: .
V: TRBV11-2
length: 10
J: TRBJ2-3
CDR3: ASSFAGPAQY

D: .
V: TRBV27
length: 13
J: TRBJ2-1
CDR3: ASSSVRPSYNEQF

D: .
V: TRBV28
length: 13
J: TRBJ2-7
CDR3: ASRPRGPGSYEQY

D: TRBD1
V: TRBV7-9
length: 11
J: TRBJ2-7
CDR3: ASNGTGFDEQY

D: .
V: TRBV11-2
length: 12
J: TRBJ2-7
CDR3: ASSLVVGTYEQY

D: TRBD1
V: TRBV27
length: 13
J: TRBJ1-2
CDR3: ASSPIPGQGHGYT

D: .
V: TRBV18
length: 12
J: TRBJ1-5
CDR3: ASSPVQGQGPQH

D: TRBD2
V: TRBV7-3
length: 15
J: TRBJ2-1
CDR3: ASSLTGLAGASNEQF

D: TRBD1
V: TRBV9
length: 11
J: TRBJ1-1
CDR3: ASSGEDRGGAF

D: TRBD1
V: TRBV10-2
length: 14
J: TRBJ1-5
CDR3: ARATVGQGEGQPQH

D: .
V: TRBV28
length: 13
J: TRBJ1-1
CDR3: ASSLWPQGNTEAF

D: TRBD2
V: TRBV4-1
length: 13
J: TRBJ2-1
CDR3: ASSLLAGGGDEQF

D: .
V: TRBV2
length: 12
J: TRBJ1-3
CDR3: ASSDPIAGNTIY

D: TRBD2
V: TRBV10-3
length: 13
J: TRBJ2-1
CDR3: ATGTPRGGKDEQF

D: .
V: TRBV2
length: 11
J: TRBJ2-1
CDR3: ASSVGLAGEQF

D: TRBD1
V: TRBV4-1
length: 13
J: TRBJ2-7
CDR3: ASSQETQGAYEQY

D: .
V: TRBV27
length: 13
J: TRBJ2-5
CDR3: ASSSRRQARETQY

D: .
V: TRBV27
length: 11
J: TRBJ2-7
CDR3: ASSPTGFHEQY

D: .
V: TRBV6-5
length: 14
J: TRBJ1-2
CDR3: ASSYWGTSTNYGYT

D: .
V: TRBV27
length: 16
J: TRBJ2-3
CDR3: ASSLSWTKRATTDTQY

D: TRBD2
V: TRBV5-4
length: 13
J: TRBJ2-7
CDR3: ASSLGGGSSYEQY

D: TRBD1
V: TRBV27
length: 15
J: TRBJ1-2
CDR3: ASSSQSRTGGDYGYT

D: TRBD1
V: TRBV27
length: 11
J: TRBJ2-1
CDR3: ASSTTGYNEQF

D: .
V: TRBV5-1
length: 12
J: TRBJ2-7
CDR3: ASSLAGSAYEQY

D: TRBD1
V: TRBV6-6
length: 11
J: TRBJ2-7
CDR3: ASSYSQGREQY

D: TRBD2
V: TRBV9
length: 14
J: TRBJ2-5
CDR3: ASSVGGTSGTETQY

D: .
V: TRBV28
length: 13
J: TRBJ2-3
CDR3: ASRIGQGGPDTQY

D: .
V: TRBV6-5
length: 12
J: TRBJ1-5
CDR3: ASRGAERGQPQH